This T cell receptor (beta chain) was identified in a study of T cells in Graves' hyperthyroidism and ophthalmopathy. RNA transcripts provided the source from which TCR beta CDR3 regions were amplified. The HTBI primer set drove a first-round RT-PCR of the TCR CDR3. TCRdb redid the calling of the multiplex PCR reads with MiXCR, one entry per CDR3 protein. The sample includes about 410,000 distinct CDR3 sequences, roughly 15% of them seen just once. There are 13 residues in the CDR3. From germline, CDR1 is SQVTM and CDR2 ANQGSEA. The V end lost 7 bases, the J end lost 0 bases, and 12 bases lay between the germline ends. In its sample, this clonotype was seen many times.

The chain uses TRBV29-1 and TRBJ1-1; D is unclear. This TCR was recovered from a man between 18 and 35 years old with Graves' ophthalmopathy. Sequencing input: blood. CDR3 sequence (DNA): TGCAGCGCCGAGACACAGATGAACACTGAAGCTTTCTTT. It translates to CSAETQMNTEAFF.